This T cell receptor (beta chain) was observed in a study of OX40 agonist ivuxolimab in advanced cancers. The overall study: Recorded diagnoses for dose-escalation patients were hepatocellular carcinoma, melanoma, renal cell or head and neck cancer. People who had prior anti-PD-1, anti-PD-L1 or anti-CTLA-4 therapy could take part, and approximately 44% had some. Two patients with cutaneous melanoma and one with hepatocellular carcinoma, three in total, showed partial responses. Study observations and caveats: Antigen specificity remained undetermined for the expanded peripheral T cells.

Clones were read by immunoSEQ multiplex PCR, and TCRdb kept only the in-frame ones, dropping some. The repertoire consists of tens of thousands of clones, with about 85% occurring once and the leading ten covering about 4%. Germline V gene sequence: CDR1 MDHEN, CDR2 SYDVKM. The V segment lost 6 bases and the J segment 3 bases; nucleotides outside the gene matches: 5. This CDR3 has 14 amino acids. With respect to this clone: The antigen is undetermined.

The sample in question was CD4+ or CD8+ T cells sorted from blood, obtained in a trial of the OX40 agonist ivuxolimab. V is TRBV28 and J is TRBJ2-7; 10 bases line up with TRBD1. The clonotype comes from an adult with an advanced solid tumor such as melanoma, head and neck, liver or kidney cancer. CDR3 residues: CASSPGQGSYEQYF. The DNA of the CDR3 is TGTGCCAGCAGCCCGGGACAGGGGAGCTACGAGCAGTACTTC. Full variable domain (outside the CDR3, taken from reference TRBV28 and TRBJ2-7): DVKVTQSSRYLVKRTGEKVFLECVQDMDHENMFWYRQDPGLGLRLIYFSYDVKMKEKGDIPEGYSVSREKKERFSLILESASTNQTSMYLCASSPGQGSYEQYFGPGTRLTVT.